This note documents a single T cell receptor (beta chain) sequence. The antigen is undetermined. Using immunoSEQ multiplex PCR, the repertoire was profiled, and TCRdb retains in-frame clones only, with some absent. The profile covers roughly 97,000 clones, with around nine tenths appearing a single time and 3.3% taken by the ten largest. The sample belongs to a study of T cell responses to AZD1222 COVID-19 vaccine. The length of the CDR3 is 14 residues. Germline CDR1 and CDR2: SGHTA and FQGNSA. Trimming took 5 bases from V and 4 from J, leaving 14 bases between them. Study-level findings and limits: Most donors were white British, females outnumbered males, and clonal diversity was possibly underestimated. Reportedly, close to half of spike-specific TCRs are directed against unmutated variant regions.

Specimen: peripheral blood, collected 28 days after the second dose of the MenACWY control vaccine. The clonotype was recovered from an adult who received the MenACWY meningococcal vaccine as a control. J is TRBJ1-1 and V is TRBV7-2; D remains unclear. CDR3 nucleotide sequence: TGTGCCAGCAGCCATTGGACCTACGGCACTGAAGCTTTCTTT. This translates into CASSHWTYGTEAFF.